These 4 T cell receptor beta chains were all obtained from the same sample, sequenced in a study of shared clonotypes between healthy human individuals. Profiled with immunoSEQ multiplex PCR; TCRdb holds only in-frame clones, not every one. This table holds millions of clones, about 95% found once. Sequenced: naive CD4+ T cells sorted from blood. Subset indicated: CD45RA+ positively selected. The receptors stem from a man younger than 30 in good health.

Comments on this clone: Distinct nucleotide sequences in the sample also encode this CDR3. CDR3 sequence reads: CASSPSTDTQYF. For the CDR3, the DNA is TGTGCCAGCAGCCCTTCCACAGATACGCAGTATTTT. The genes are TRBV7-2 and TRBJ2-3; D gene uncertain. Looked up from germline, CDR1 is SGHTA and CDR2 is FQGNSA. The V and J ends lost 5 bases and 2 bases respectively, with 5 bases between them. The CDR3 has 12 amino acids.

The chain uses TRBV6-1 and TRBJ1-5; 7 bases are a match to TRBD1. The junction had 3 bases not matched to a gene; V was cut back by 7 bases and J by 0 bases. The CDR3 covers 14 residues. CDR1 MNHNS and CDR2 SASEGT come from the germline V gene. This CDR3 reads CASIGTVSNQPQHF. CDR3 in DNA: TGTGCCAGCATCGGGACAGTTAGCAATCAGCCCCAGCATTTT.

The V gene is TRBV6-5, the J gene TRBJ1-5; 10 positions match TRBD1. V shed 6 bases, J shed 6 bases, and the junction held 8 bases outside the gene matches. CDR3 length: 15 amino acids. Germline V lookup: CDR1 MNHEY, CDR2 SVGAGI. CDR3 in DNA: TGTGCCAGCAGCTCCCGACGGACAGGGGGTCAGCCCCAGCATTTT. Translating it yields CASSSRRTGGQPQHF.

This chain links TRBV11-3 with TRBJ2-5; D tentatively reads TRBD1 or TRBD2 (5 bases each). This CDR3 spans 14 amino acids. Trimming left V 5 bases short and J 1 base short, with 11 bases between. CDR1 is SGHNT, CDR2 YENEEA, per germline. CDR3 nucleotide sequence: TGTGCCAGCAGCCCCGGGACGTCCCAAGAGACCCAGTACTTC. It translates to CASSPGTSQETQYF.